What follows are 9 T cell receptor beta chains derived from one specimen sequenced in a study of cytomegalovirus exposure and HLA in healthy donors. The primer mix had 60 Vbeta and 13 Jbeta primers. Method: immunoSEQ multiplex PCR; TCRdb's copy keeps in-frame clones and lacks some. The sample comprises some 130,000 clones, around 76% of which are singletons, and around 1.8% rests with the top ten. The sample was PBMCs. The receptors come from a woman in her forties or fifties in good health and CMV-seronegative.

The J gene is TRBJ2-5, the V gene TRBV7-8; perhaps TRBD2 as D (5 bases). Trimming left V 5 bases short and J 1 base short, with 17 bases between. From germline, CDR1 is SGHVS and CDR2 FQNEAQ. This CDR3 region has 16 residues. The CDR3 sequence is CASSLRSHTSQETQYF. As DNA, the CDR3 is TGTGCCAGCAGCCTAAGATCTCATACTAGCCAAGAGACCCAGTACTTC.

The V gene is TRBV27, the J gene TRBJ1-5, with D tentatively TRBD1 (6 bases). V dropped 5 bases and J dropped 9 bases, with 14 bases sitting between them. Germline values: CDR1 MNHEY, CDR2 SMNVEV (reference sequence). This CDR3 comprises 13 residues. The CDR3 coding sequence is TGTGCCAGCAGTCCTGGACAGTCTACGCCCCAGCATTTT. It yields the protein CASSPGQSTPQHF.

The chain has TRBV6-5 and TRBJ1-2; 8 nucleotides agree with TRBD1. The germline CDR1 and CDR2 sequences are MNHEY and SVGAGI. The CDR3 length is 15 residues. Losses at the gene ends were 5 bases for V and 5 bases for J; bases not matched to a gene: 10. In nucleotides, the CDR3 is TGTGCCAGCAGTCCACGGACAGGGAAAGGGTATGGCTACACCTTC. This codes for CASSPRTGKGYGYTF.

The rearrangement links TRBV6-5 to TRBJ1-1, with D perhaps TRBD1 (6 bases). CDR1 is MNHEY, CDR2 SVGAGI, per germline. This CDR3 is 13 amino acids long. V was cut by 7 bases and J by 4 bases, with 13 bases left in between. The CDR3 region is CASTQGIGTEAFF. The CDR3 DNA reads TGTGCCAGCACCCAGGGGATCGGCACTGAAGCTTTCTTT.

This clone came up a few times. The rearrangement uses TRBV5-6 and TRBJ1-5; 7 positions agree with TRBD1. CDR3 length equals 16 residues. Germline lookup yields CDR1 SGHDT and CDR2 YYEEEE. Germline trimming cut 3 bases from V and 1 base from J; bases unmatched to any gene: 7. The DNA of the CDR3 is TGTGCCAGCAGCTCACAGGGGAAACTGAGCAATCAGCCCCAGCATTTT. It yields the protein CASSSQGKLSNQPQHF.

The chain couples TRBV5-6 to TRBJ2-7; 10 nucleotides align to TRBD2. The CDR3 loop spans 16 amino acids. From germline, CDR1 is SGHDT and CDR2 YYEEEE. The V segment lost 4 bases and the J segment 3 bases; nucleotides outside the gene matches: 10. The DNA of the CDR3 is TGTGCCAGCAGCACGCGACTAGCGGGCTTATTCTACGAGCAGTACTTC. Translated, it gives CASSTRLAGLFYEQYF.

The chain couples TRBV5-1 to TRBJ2-3; perhaps TRBD2 as D (6 bases). The V end was cut by 4 bases, the J end by 5 bases, with 17 bases between. The CDR3 is 15 amino acids. CDR1 SGHRS and CDR2 YFSETQ come from the germline V gene. Here the CDR3 reads CASSPTGGPLDTQYF. Written as DNA, the CDR3 is TGCGCCAGCAGCCCTACCGGAGGGCCTTTAGATACGCAGTATTTT.

The chain carries TRBV21-1 and TRBJ1-5; the table's D call of TRBD1 was not tested on the DNA. TRBV21-1 is flagged as a pseudogene. CDR3 length equals 23 residues. CDR3 coding DNA: TGTGCCAGCAGCAAAGAAACGGGGATGCCCCGGGACAGGAGAGTAACGAGCAATCAGCCCCAGCATTTT. Encoded protein: CASSKETGMPRDRRVTSNQPQHF.

The genes are TRBV7-2 and TRBJ2-1; tentative D call: TRBD2 (5 bases). Per germline, CDR1 SGHTA and CDR2 FQGNSA. This CDR3 spans 16 amino acids. Trimming removed 5 bases at V and 4 bases at J, with 18 bases between. The DNA of the CDR3 is TGTGCCAGCAGCCCCCCCAGCGCACGGGGATACAATGAGCAGTTCTTC. It specifies CASSPPSARGYNEQFF.